Each of the 29 T cell receptor beta chains below was sequenced from the same sample in a study of T cell repertoires in cytomegalovirus infection. No antigen is known for these receptors. In TCRdb, the reads were re-called with MiXCR into one record per CDR3 protein. Of about 900,000 distinct CDR3 sequences listed, around 31% are singletons. The material was cultured CD8+ T cells from PBMCs, obtained from culture after CMV antigen stimulation. The receptors were gathered from a human donor in good health (CMV status not recorded). Some clones in this sample may be carry-over from other donors' samples.

This rearrangement joins TRBV12-3 or TRBV12-4 to TRBJ2-3; the match to TRBD2 covers 7 bases. V shed 7 bases, J shed 0 bases, and the junction held 7 bases outside the gene matches. The CDR3 covers 15 residues. The CDR3 region has the DNA TGTGCCAGCAACCCCGGGACTATTAGCACAGATACGCAGTATTTT. This codes for CASNPGTISTDTQYF.

The chain carries TRBV19 and TRBJ1-5; weak D call: TRBD1 (5 bases). This CDR3 is 15 amino acids long. The germline gives CDR1 LNHDA, CDR2 SQIVND (reference sequence). The V end lost 2 bases, the J end lost 6 bases, and 14 bases lay between the germline ends. The CDR3 sequence is CASSIRGYGGQPQHF. The CDR3 coding sequence is TGTGCCAGTAGTATACGAGGTTACGGGGGTCAGCCCCAGCATTTT.

This clonotype appeared a few times. The gene calls are TRBV10-3 and TRBJ2-7, with TRBD1 matching 7 bases. The germline CDR1 and CDR2 sequences are ENHRY and SYGVKD. The V segment lost 10 bases and the J segment 2 bases; nucleotides outside the gene matches: 8. The CDR3 has 13 amino acids. The CDR3, as DNA: TGTGCCACCGAGACAGGGATCGCCTACGAGCAGTACTTC. Its translation is CATETGIAYEQYF.

The rearrangement joins TRBV27 to TRBJ2-1, with D tentatively TRBD2 (6 bases). The V end lost 2 bases, the J end lost 12 bases, and 17 bases lay between the germline ends. The CDR3 sequence is 14 residues long. CDR1 and CDR2 from the germline V gene are MNHEY and SMNVEV (reference sequence). The CDR3 protein is CASSLGGGRLGQFF. The CDR3 DNA reads as TGTGCCAGCAGTTTAGGTGGTGGGAGGTTAGGGCAGTTCTTC.

The rearrangement links TRBV4-1 to TRBJ1-2, with 8 positions matching TRBD1. There are 15 residues in the CDR3. Germline V CDR1 and CDR2: MGHRA, YSYEKL. The V gene end was trimmed by 3 bases and the J gene end by 3 bases; junction bases not matched to a gene: 6. CDR3 residues: CASSQPGQEYYGYTF. CDR3 nucleotide sequence: TGCGCCAGCAGCCAGCCGGGACAGGAGTACTATGGCTACACCTTC.

This clonotype was found once. V and J are TRBV15 and TRBJ1-1; weak D call: TRBD1 (5 bases). This CDR3 region has 14 residues. Germline assignment: CDR1 LNHNV and CDR2 YYDKDF (reference sequence). With 1 base removed from V and 9 bases from J, the gap between germline ends came to 15 bases. The CDR3, as DNA: TGTGCCACCAGCAGAGTCTTGGGGGAAGGGAAAGCTTTCTTT. Protein: CATSRVLGEGKAFF. The complete variable domain, with remaining parts taken from reference TRBV15 and TRBJ1-1, reads DAMVIQNPRYQVTQFGKPVTLSCSQTLNHNVMYWYQQKSSQAPKLLFHYYDKDFNNEADTPDNFQSRRPNTSFCFLDIRSPGLGDTAMYLCATSRVLGEGKAFFGQGTRLTVV.

V and J are TRBV10-3 and TRBJ2-1; 9 bases fit TRBD1. V lost 6 bases, J lost 4 bases, and 7 bases stayed unmatched. This CDR3 is built from 15 residues. CDR1 ENHRY and CDR2 SYGVKD come from the germline V gene. The CDR3 loop reads CAIRDRGEEYNEQFF. The CDR3, as DNA: TGTGCCATCAGGGACAGGGGAGAGGAATACAATGAGCAGTTCTTC.

This clonotype was seen a handful of times. The chain uses TRBV2 and TRBJ2-4; 10 bases are shared with TRBD1. The CDR3 is made up of 16 amino acids. Looked up from germline, CDR1 is SNHLY and CDR2 is FYNNEI. V lost 7 bases, J lost 0 bases, and 6 bases stayed unmatched. The CDR3 sequence is CASNGQGVSAKNIQYF. CDR3 nucleotides: TGTGCCAGCAATGGACAGGGGGTCTCAGCCAAAAACATTCAGTACTTC.

This clonotype has at least ten counts. This chain uses TRBV27 with TRBJ1-6, with 8 bases identical to TRBD1. CDR1 and CDR2 (germline): MNHEY, SMNVEV (reference sequence). V gave up 2 bases and J gave up 5 bases; unmatched junction bases: 2. The CDR3 has 15 amino acids. CDR3 region: CASSLPRGHNSPLHF. DNA for the CDR3: TGTGCCAGCAGTTTACCCAGGGGGCATAATTCACCCCTCCACTTT.

This chain links TRBV5-5 with TRBJ2-3, with D tentatively TRBD2 (6 bases). The germline CDR1 and CDR2 sequences are SGHKS and YYEKEE (reference sequence). There are 14 residues in the CDR3. The ends were cut back, 0 bases at V and 9 bases at J, with 14 bases in the middle. The CDR3 DNA follows: TGTGCCAGCAGCTTGGAGGGCCCCGGAGGGACGCAGTATTTT. Amino acid sequence: CASSLEGPGGTQYF.

This clonotype has just a few counts. The chain couples TRBV7-9 to TRBJ2-1; 9 nucleotides match TRBD2. With V trimmed by 5 bases and J by 9 bases, 11 bases remained unmatched. Germline-derived CDR1 and CDR2 are SEHNR and FQNEAQ (reference sequence). This CDR3 region has 15 residues. As DNA, the CDR3 is TGTGCCAGCAGCCCGACGGGCGGGGGGGCACGTGAGCAGTTCTTC. Protein: CASSPTGGGAREQFF.

This chain joins TRBV6-4 and TRBJ2-5, with 7 bases that match TRBD2. Trimming at V came to 5 bases and at J to 4 bases, leaving 10 bases not matched to a gene. The CDR3 totals 15 residues. CDR1 and CDR2 (germline): MRHNA, SNTAGT. CDR3 amino acids: CASSLIAGPAETQYF. CDR3 bases: TGTGCCAGCAGTCTTATAGCGGGTCCGGCAGAGACCCAGTACTTC.

This chain links TRBV13 with TRBJ2-5; 8 positions match TRBD1. V lost 5 bases, J lost 5 bases, and 10 bases stayed unmatched. This CDR3 is built from 15 residues. The germline CDR1 and CDR2 sequences are PRHDT and FYEKMQ (reference sequence). CDR3 nucleotide sequence: TGTGCCAGCAGCCTTGACAGGGGCGAGGAGGAGACCCAGTACTTC. Translated: CASSLDRGEEETQYF.

This chain links TRBV19 with TRBJ1-1, with D possibly TRBD1 on 6 matching bases. Germline values: CDR1 LNHDA, CDR2 SQIVND (reference sequence). The CDR3 extends over 15 amino acids. With 6 bases removed from V and 0 bases from J, the gap between germline ends came to 14 bases. Here the CDR3 reads CASRPWGPMNTEAFF. The CDR3 coding sequence is TGTGCCAGTAGGCCGTGGGGGCCGATGAACACTGAAGCTTTCTTT.

The CDR3 sequence: CASSPQPQGYTEAFF. In DNA, the CDR3 is TGTGCCAGCAGTCCGCAACCACAGGGGTACACTGAAGCTTTCTTT. V is TRBV12-3 or TRBV12-4 and J is TRBJ1-1, with 7 bases aligning to TRBD1. The CDR3 consists of 15 residues. Losses at the gene ends were 5 bases for V and 3 bases for J; bases not matched to a gene: 9.

The table lists this clonotype with a few counts. This chain connects TRBV4-3 to TRBJ2-1; D perhaps matches TRBD1 (6 bases). Germline loops: CDR1 LGHNA, CDR2 YSLEER. Trimming stripped 4 bases from V and 4 bases from J, with 14 bases between. CDR3 length: 15 amino acids. The CDR3 nucleotides are TGCGCCAGCAGCCCATTTTCCGACAGGTACAATGAGCAGTTCTTC. It is translated as CASSPFSDRYNEQFF.

Of note for this clonotype: Likely a read error: the CDR3 ends without its conserved phenylalanine or tryptophan. The chain joins TRBV7-9 to TRBJ1-1; no definite D call. The CDR3 spans 15 residues. V shed 5 bases and J shed 7 bases, with 20 bases lying between them. Germline V gene data show CDR1 as SEHNR and CDR2 as FQNEAQ (reference sequence). This chain's CDR3 is CASSPDAGLRDEAFY. The CDR3 bases are TGTGCCAGCAGCCCGGACGCCGGATTAAGGGATGAAGCTTTCTAT.

This clonotype was observed many times. This chain connects TRBV7-2 to TRBJ1-1; D unresolved. The germline gives CDR1 SGHTA, CDR2 FQGNSA. Trimming pared 2 bases from V and 1 base from J, leaving 8 bases between. This CDR3 spans 14 amino acids. CDR3 in DNA: TGTGCCAGCAGCTTACCCCCAGAGAACACTGAAGCTTTCTTT. Its translation is CASSLPPENTEAFF.

This chain uses TRBV29-1 with TRBJ2-7; 8 positions agree with TRBD2. Germline V gives CDR1 SQVTM, CDR2 ANQGSEA. After removal of 3 bases from V and 6 bases from J, the junction contained 7 bases not matched to a gene. The CDR3 runs to 13 residues. CDR3 loop: CSVDLSGGGEQYF. The CDR3 DNA reads TGCAGCGTTGACCTAAGCGGGGGAGGCGAGCAGTACTTC.

This clonotype was seen repeatedly, ten times or more. This rearrangement joins TRBV7-9 to TRBJ2-3; D assignment may be TRBD1 or TRBD2 (5 bases each). The CDR3 totals 18 residues. Germline V gene data show CDR1 as SEHNR and CDR2 as FQNEAQ (reference sequence). Trimming left V 2 bases short and J 1 base short, with 19 bases between. DNA for the CDR3: TGTGCCAGCAGCTTAAGGGGCGTCAGAGGAGGACGCACAGATACGCAGTATTTT. Encoded protein: CASSLRGVRGGRTDTQYF.

In this sample, this clonotype turned up a few times. The V and J genes are TRBV2 and TRBJ2-7; D gene ambiguous. This CDR3 has 12 residues. Looked up from germline, CDR1 is SNHLY and CDR2 is FYNNEI. Between the trimmed V and J ends, which lost 5 bases and 4 bases, there was a span of 9 bases. The CDR3 coding sequence is TGTGCCAGCAGTCTACCGACATACGAGCAGTACGTC. This codes for CASSLPTYEQYV.

The chain couples TRBV7-6 to TRBJ2-2; D might be TRBD1 (5 bases). The CDR3 is made up of 12 amino acids. Trimming took 8 bases from V and 8 from J, leaving 12 bases between them. CDR1 is SGHVS and CDR2 is FNYEAQ in the germline V gene. The CDR3 nucleotides read TGTGCCAGCCGCAGTCGGACAGGGGAGCTGTTTTTT. This translates into CASRSRTGELFF.

The V call is TRBV6-5, the J call TRBJ1-1; D remains ambiguous. Trimming took off 0 bases at V and 3 bases at J, with 14 bases between the two ends. CDR1 MNHEY and CDR2 SVGAGI come from the germline V gene. This CDR3 has 16 amino acids. The CDR3 region is CASSYSGPGLDTEAFF. CDR3 DNA sequence: TGTGCCAGCAGTTACTCCGGACCGGGGTTGGACACTGAAGCTTTCTTT.

The chain carries TRBV12-3 or TRBV12-4 and TRBJ2-2; 8 bases align to TRBD1. This CDR3 has 16 residues. The trim removed 4 bases at V and 4 bases at J, leaving 8 bases unmatched. The CDR3 spells CASSSGQGISTGELFF. The CDR3, as DNA: TGTGCCAGCAGTTCAGGACAGGGAATAAGCACCGGGGAGCTGTTTTTT.

In its sample, this clonotype was seen a few times. The chain carries TRBV6-2 or TRBV6-3 and TRBJ2-7, with D uncertain. The germline V and J ends were trimmed by 2 bases and 5 bases, with 10 bases remaining between them. From germline, CDR1 is MNHEY and CDR2 SVGEGT. The CDR3 has 13 amino acids. The chain's CDR3 is CASSYLLMDEQYV. The CDR3, as DNA: TGTGCCAGCAGTTACCTCTTGATGGACGAGCAGTACGTC.

This clonotype was seen a few times. This sequence joins TRBV5-1 and TRBJ2-3, with 10 nucleotides matching TRBD2. The CDR3 spans 16 residues. Trimming cost V 4 bases and J 4 bases; bases outside gene matches: 9. Per germline, CDR1 SGHRS and CDR2 YFSETQ. The CDR3 region is CASSASLAGVADTQYF. CDR3 in DNA: TGCGCCAGCAGCGCTTCTCTAGCGGGGGTCGCAGATACGCAGTATTTT.

The chain joins TRBV27 to TRBJ2-2; D is ambiguous. The CDR3 covers 16 residues. The germline V gene encodes CDR1 MNHEY and CDR2 SMNVEV (reference sequence). V lost 8 bases and J 5 bases, leaving 21 bases between the germline ends. CDR3 residues: CASHPWEGSLTGELFF. DNA of the CDR3: TGTGCCAGCCATCCTTGGGAAGGGTCTTTAACCGGGGAGCTGTTTTTT.

This clonotype was detected a few times. This chain links TRBV19 with TRBJ1-2; D is uncertain. Germline V gene data show CDR1 as LNHDA and CDR2 as SQIVND (reference sequence). V lost 6 bases and J 3 bases, leaving 26 bases between the germline ends. The CDR3 covers 18 residues. The CDR3 here is CASRTLPGAGPTDYGYTF. In DNA, the CDR3 is TGTGCCAGTAGGACCCTGCCGGGAGCCGGGCCAACTGACTATGGCTACACCTTC.

V is TRBV7-9 and J is TRBJ2-3; possibly TRBD2 for D (6 bases). The germline CDR1 and CDR2 sequences are SEHNR and FQNEAQ (reference sequence). Trimming removed 6 bases from V and 2 bases from J, with 9 bases in between. The CDR3 length is 13 residues. The CDR3 here is CASRWRDTDTQYF. CDR3 nucleotides: TGTGCCAGCAGGTGGAGGGACACAGATACGCAGTATTTT.